This is a list of T cell receptor beta chains from one sample in a study of beta chain features in type 1 diabetes. TCRdb's table, derived via immunoSEQ multiplex PCR, lists solely in-frame clones and lacks some. The data show roughly 450,000 clones, about 10% seen once. What was sequenced was naive CD4+ T cells from blood. The receptors stem from a woman aged 18-30 years in good health. CDR3s include the opening cysteine and the closing phenylalanine or tryptophan. The D gene is left open where the match is weak. A row's size may be missing; if present it is once, few, many or a size class.

>few|-|TRBJ2-5|TRBV4-2
CASSPRTAGETQYF
TGTGCCAGCAGCCCCCGGACGGCTGGGGAGACCCAGTACTTC
>-|TRBD1|TRBJ2-1|TRBV25-1
CASSDRQGVDEQFF
TGTGCCAGCAGTGACCGACAGGGTGTGGATGAGCAGTTCTTC
>-|TRBD1|TRBJ1-1|TRBV6-1
CASRKTGDDTEAFF
TGTGCCAGCAGAAAGACAGGGGATGACACTGAAGCTTTCTTT
>few|-|TRBJ2-1|TRBV15
CATSRGRTSYNEQFF
TGTGCCACCAGCAGGGGACGGACCTCCTACAATGAGCAGTTCTTC
>few|-|TRBJ2-7|TRBV2
CASSETSGVYEQYF
TGTGCCAGCAGTGAAACCAGCGGAGTCTACGAGCAGTACTTC
>-|-|TRBJ2-4|TRBV7-2
CASSLALRASSFWYF
TGTGCCAGCAGCTTAGCGCTCAGGGCCTCCTCTTTCTGGTACTTC
>-|-|TRBJ1-5|TRBV6-6
CASGPQVKPQHF
TGTGCCAGCGGACCTCAGGTGAAGCCCCAGCATTTT
>-|-|TRBJ2-5|TRBV7-2
CASSSRETQYF
TGTGCCAGCAGCTCCCGAGAGACCCAGTACTTC
>few|-|TRBJ2-7|TRBV14
CASSQETWRGEQYF
TGTGCCAGCAGCCAAGAAACGTGGCGTGGAGAGCAGTACTTC
>few|TRBD1|TRBJ2-1|TRBV28
CASSTGQGGYNEQFF
TGTGCCAGCAGTACTGGACAGGGGGGATACAATGAGCAGTTCTTC
>few|-|TRBJ2-3|TRBV5-6
CASSLLGSLTDTQYF
TGTGCCAGCAGCTTGTTGGGCAGTCTCACAGATACGCAGTATTTT
>-|-|TRBJ2-7|TRBV5-1
CASSLEAGEQYF
TGCGCCAGCAGCTTGGAGGCGGGAGAGCAGTACTTC
>few|-|TRBJ1-2|TRBV14
CASSPGPNYGYTF
TGTGCCAGCAGCCCGGGCCCGAACTATGGCTACACCTTC
>few|-|TRBJ2-7|TRBV15
CATSRRRSGPYEQYF
TGTGCCACCAGCCGACGAAGATCAGGGCCCTACGAGCAGTACTTC
>-|TRBD1|TRBJ1-2|TRBV6-6
CASTPGQGEGGYTF
TGTGCCAGCACTCCGGGACAGGGAGAGGGTGGCTACACCTTC
>few|-|TRBJ2-5|TRBV5-4
CASSLGPRGTLGGTQYF
TGTGCCAGCAGCTTGGGCCCCAGAGGGACCCTTGGAGGGACCCAGTACTTC
>-|-|TRBJ1-2|TRBV4-1
CASSQGNTVYGYTF
TGCGCCAGCAGCCAAGGGAATACGGTCTATGGCTACACCTTC
>-|-|TRBJ1-1|TRBV7-3
CASSYKRDTEAFF
TGTGCCAGCAGCTACAAGCGGGACACTGAAGCTTTCTTT
>few|-|TRBJ2-7|TRBV7-2
CASSLVLKRKNYEQYF
TGTGCCAGCAGCCTAGTGCTCAAGCGGAAGAACTACGAGCAGTACTTC
>-|-|TRBJ2-5|TRBV18
CASSPPTVETQYF
TGTGCCAGCTCACCACCAACAGTGGAGACCCAGTACTTC